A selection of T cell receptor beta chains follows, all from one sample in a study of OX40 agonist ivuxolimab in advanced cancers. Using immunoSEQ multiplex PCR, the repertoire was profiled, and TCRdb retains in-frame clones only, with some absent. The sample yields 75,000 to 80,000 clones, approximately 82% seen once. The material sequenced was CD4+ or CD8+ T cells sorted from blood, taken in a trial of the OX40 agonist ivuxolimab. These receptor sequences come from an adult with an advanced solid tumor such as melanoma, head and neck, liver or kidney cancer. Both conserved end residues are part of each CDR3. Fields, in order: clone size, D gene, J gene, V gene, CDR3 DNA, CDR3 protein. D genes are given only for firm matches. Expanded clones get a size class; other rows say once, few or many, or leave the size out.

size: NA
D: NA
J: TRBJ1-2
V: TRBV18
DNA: TGTGCCAGCTCACCAGAAGGGCAGTATGGCTACACCTTC
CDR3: CASSPEGQYGYTF

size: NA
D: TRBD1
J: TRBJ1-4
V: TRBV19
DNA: TGTGCCAGTTCCGTTTACAGGGGCACTAATGAAAAACTGTTTTTT
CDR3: CASSVYRGTNEKLFF

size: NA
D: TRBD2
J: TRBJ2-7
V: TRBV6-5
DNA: TGTGCCAGCAGTCCGCGGGGGGTTTTAATCGGGCAGTACTTC
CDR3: CASSPRGVLIGQYF

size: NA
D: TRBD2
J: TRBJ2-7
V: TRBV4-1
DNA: TGCGCCAGCAGCCCTTGGACTAGCGGGAGGTACGAGCAGTACTTC
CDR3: CASSPWTSGRYEQYF

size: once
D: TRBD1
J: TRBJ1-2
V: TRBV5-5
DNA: TGTGCCAGCAGCTTACTTCCGACAGGGGGCTATGGCTACACCTTC
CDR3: CASSLLPTGGYGYTF

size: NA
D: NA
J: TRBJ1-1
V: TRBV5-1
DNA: TGCGCCAGCAGCTTGGTAGGGGACACTGAAGCTTTCTTT
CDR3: CASSLVGDTEAFF

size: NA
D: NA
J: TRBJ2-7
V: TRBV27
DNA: TGTGCCAGCCGTTCGGACACGTTCCACGAGCAGTACTTC
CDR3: CASRSDTFHEQYF

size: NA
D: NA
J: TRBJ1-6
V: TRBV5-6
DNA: TGTGCCAGCAGCTTGGGAACTCTTAGGGCCTTATATAATTCACCCCTCCACTTT
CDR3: CASSLGTLRALYNSPLHF

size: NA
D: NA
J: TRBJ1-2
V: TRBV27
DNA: TGTGCCAGCAGTTCCCCGGGACGGTCAAACTATGGCTACACCTTC
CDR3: CASSSPGRSNYGYTF

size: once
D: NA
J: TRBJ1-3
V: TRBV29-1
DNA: TGCAGCGGGACTGGACCGCAATTCGGAAACACCATATATTTT
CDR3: CSGTGPQFGNTIYF

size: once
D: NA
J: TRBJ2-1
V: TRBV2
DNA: TGTGCCAGCACCCCCTGGGAGAGGGGCACCAATGAGCAGTTCTTC
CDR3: CASTPWERGTNEQFF

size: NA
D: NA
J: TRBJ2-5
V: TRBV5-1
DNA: TGCGCCAGCAGCTCCATGACTCGCCAAGACGGAAGGGAGACCCAGTACTTC
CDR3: CASSSMTRQDGRETQYF

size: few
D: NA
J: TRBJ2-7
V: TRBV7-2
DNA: TGTGCCAGCAGCTTAGAAGCCCTGCTGGGAGAGCAGTACTTC
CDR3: CASSLEALLGEQYF

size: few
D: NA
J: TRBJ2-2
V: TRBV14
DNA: TGTGCCAGCAGCCTGGGGACGAACACCGGGGAGCTGTTTTTT
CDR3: CASSLGTNTGELFF

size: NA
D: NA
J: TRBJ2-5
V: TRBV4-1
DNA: TGCGCCAGCAGCCAAGACACGACAGACCAAGAGACCCAGTACTTC
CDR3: CASSQDTTDQETQYF

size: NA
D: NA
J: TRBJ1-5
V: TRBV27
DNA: TGTGCCAGCAGTTTAAAGGCACTAGTTAGCAATCAGCCCCAGCATTTT
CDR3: CASSLKALVSNQPQHF

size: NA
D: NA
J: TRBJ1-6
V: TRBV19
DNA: TGTGCCAGTAGGGGCGGGAGCTCCTATAATTCACCCCTCCACTTT
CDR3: CASRGGSSYNSPLHF

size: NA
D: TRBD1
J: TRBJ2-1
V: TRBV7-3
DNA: TGTGCCAGCAGCTTGGGACAGGGGTGGAGCAATGAGCAGTTCTTC
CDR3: CASSLGQGWSNEQFF

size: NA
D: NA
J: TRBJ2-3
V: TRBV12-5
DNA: TGTGCTAGTGGTTTGGTAATACAGCGCACAGATACGCAGTATTTT
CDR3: CASGLVIQRTDTQYF

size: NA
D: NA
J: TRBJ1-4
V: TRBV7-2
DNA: TGTGCCAGCAGCGGACCAGGTGCCGGCGAAAAACTGTTTTTT
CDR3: CASSGPGAGEKLFF

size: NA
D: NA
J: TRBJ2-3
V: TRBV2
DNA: TGTGCCAGCAGTACGGGACTCACCTTCACAGATACGCAGTATTTT
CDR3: CASSTGLTFTDTQYF

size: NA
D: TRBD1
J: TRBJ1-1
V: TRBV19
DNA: TGTGCCAGTAGGATCAGGGGGGTGTACACTGAAGCTTTCTTT
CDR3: CASRIRGVYTEAFF

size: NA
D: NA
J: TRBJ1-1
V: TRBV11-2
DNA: TGTGCCAGCAGCTTAGTACGGGGGCTTGTCGAAGCTTTCTTT
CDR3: CASSLVRGLVEAFF

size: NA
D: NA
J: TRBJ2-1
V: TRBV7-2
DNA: TGTGCCAGCAGCCGTGATCGAGGGCTGGTAAATGAGCAGTTCTTC
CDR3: CASSRDRGLVNEQFF

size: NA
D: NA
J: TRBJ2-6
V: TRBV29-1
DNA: TGCAGCGTTGAATGGGAGTCTGGGGCCAACGTCCTGACTTTC
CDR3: CSVEWESGANVLTF

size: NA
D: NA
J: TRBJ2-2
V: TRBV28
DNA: TGTGCCAGCAGATGGAACACCGGGGAGCTGTTTTTT
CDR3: CASRWNTGELFF

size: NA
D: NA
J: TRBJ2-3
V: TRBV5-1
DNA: TGCGCCAGCAGCGGGGACCCCAGGCGGACAGATACGCAGTATTTT
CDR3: CASSGDPRRTDTQYF

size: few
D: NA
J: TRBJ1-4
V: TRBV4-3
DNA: TGCGCCAGCAGTCCGGACATACGGGGAGAAAAACTGTTTTTT
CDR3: CASSPDIRGEKLFF

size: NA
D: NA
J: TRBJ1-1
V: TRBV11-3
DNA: TGTGCCAGCAGGGGGGGGAGCACTGAAGCTTTCTTT
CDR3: CASRGGSTEAFF

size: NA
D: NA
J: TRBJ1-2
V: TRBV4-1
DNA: TGCGCCAGCAGCCAAGATATGAGGGACTATGGCTACACCTTC
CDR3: CASSQDMRDYGYTF

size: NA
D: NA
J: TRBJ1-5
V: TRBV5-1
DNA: TGCGCCAGCAGCTTACGGGGCGAGAATCAGCCCCAGCATTTT
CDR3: CASSLRGENQPQHF

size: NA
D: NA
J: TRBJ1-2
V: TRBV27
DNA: TGTGCCAGCAGTCTACAGGGCTGGGATGGCTACACCTTC
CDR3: CASSLQGWDGYTF

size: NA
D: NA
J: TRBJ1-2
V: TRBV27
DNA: TGTGCCAGCAGTTTAGCGGCAGGGACCCAATATGGCTACACCTTC
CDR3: CASSLAAGTQYGYTF

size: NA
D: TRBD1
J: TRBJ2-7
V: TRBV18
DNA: TGTGCCAGCTCACCACCGGGCAGGGGGCCTGGTACGGGACAGTACTTC
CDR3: CASSPPGRGPGTGQYF